The rows below give T cell receptor beta chains drawn from one sample of a study of T cells in Graves' hyperthyroidism and ophthalmopathy. TCRdb re-called the multiplex PCR reads with MiXCR, one entry per CDR3 protein. The table shows more than 450,000 distinct CDR3 sequences, with roughly 15% occurring only once. The sample comprised blood. The receptor set was obtained from a woman in her thirties or forties with Graves' hyperthyroidism. Each CDR3 is given with its conserved first and last residue. A D gene is named only where the DNA matches it firmly. Expanded clones get a size class; other rows say once, few or many, or leave the size out.

>NA|TRBJ2-1|TRBV27|many
CASSSGWSPYNEQFF
TGTGCCAGCAGTTCCGGCTGGTCGCCATACAATGAGCAGTTCTTC
>NA|TRBJ1-2|TRBV20-1|NA
CSASGGLQGYTF
TGCAGTGCTAGCGGAGGGCTTCAGGGCTACACCTTC
>TRBD2|TRBJ2-7|TRBV20-1|many
CSAISGTSGLFYEQYF
TGCAGTGCTATCTCCGGGACTAGCGGACTTTTCTACGAGCAGTACTTC
>NA|TRBJ1-1|TRBV10-3|NA
CAVLTGQNTEAFF
TGTGCCGTCCTGACAGGACAGAACACTGAAGCTTTCTTT
>TRBD1|TRBJ2-7|TRBV7-6|many
CASSPGQNIHEQYF
TGTGCCAGCAGCCCGGGACAGAATATCCACGAGCAGTACTTC
>NA|TRBJ2-3|TRBV2|many
CASSNLGTDTQYF
TGTGCCAGCAGTAACCTTGGCACAGATACGCAGTATTTT
>NA|TRBJ1-3|TRBV6-1|few
CASTPPGTWNGNTIYF
TGTGCCAGCACTCCTCCCGGGACCTGGAACGGAAACACCATATATTTT
>NA|TRBJ2-2|TRBV7-9|many
CASSWYGELFF
TGTGCCAGCAGTTGGTACGGGGAGCTGTTTTTT
>NA|TRBJ1-1|TRBV28|many
CASSLWTLNTEAFF
TGTGCCAGCAGTTTATGGACACTGAACACTGAAGCTTTCTTT
>NA|TRBJ1-1|TRBV27|NA
CASSLVKEGVAFF
TGTGCCAGCAGTTTAGTAAAGGAAGGAGTGGCTTTCTTT
>NA|TRBJ2-7|TRBV20-1|many
CSARDLGDEQYF
TGCAGTGCTAGAGACCTGGGGGACGAGCAGTACTTC
>NA|TRBJ2-2|TRBV5-1|many
CASSWRNRTGELFF
TGCGCCAGCAGCTGGCGGAACCGCACCGGGGAGCTGTTTTTT
>NA|TRBJ2-3|TRBV7-2|many
CASSLRRDTDTQYF
TGTGCCAGCAGCTTAAGGCGGGACACAGATACGCAGTATTTT
>NA|TRBJ1-6|TRBV15|NA
CATSRDVAVNSPLHF
TGTGCCACCAGCAGAGACGTGGCGGTGAATTCACCCCTCCACTTT
>NA|TRBJ2-3|TRBV20-1|many
CSAVRGGNTDTQYF
TGCAGTGCCGTGAGGGGAGGAAACACAGATACGCAGTATTTT
>NA|TRBJ1-5|TRBV4-2|few
CASSQPGGNQPQHF
TGTGCCAGCAGCCAACCTGGGGGGAATCAGCCCCAGCATTTT
>TRBD2|TRBJ2-1|TRBV28|many
CASTPGLAGINEQFF
TGTGCCAGCACACCGGGACTAGCCGGAATCAATGAGCAGTTCTTC
>TRBD2|TRBJ2-1|TRBV5-1|NA
CASSLPWTSGRAHNEQFF
TGCGCCAGCAGCTTACCTTGGACTAGCGGGAGGGCCCACAATGAGCAGTTCTTC
>NA|TRBJ2-5|TRBV18|few
CASSHRWGPYQETQYF
TGTGCCAGCTCCCACCGCTGGGGCCCTTACCAAGAGACCCAGTACTTC
>NA|TRBJ1-5|TRBV20-1|NA
CSARETGNNQPQHF
TGCAGTGCTAGAGAGACAGGCAACAATCAGCCCCAGCATTTT
>NA|TRBJ1-1|TRBV4-1|NA
CASSHAKGANTEAFF
TGCGCCAGCAGCCACGCGAAAGGGGCGAACACTGAAGCTTTCTTT
>NA|TRBJ2-5|TRBV6-6|many
CASSYVASGRETQYF
TGTGCCAGCAGTTACGTGGCCTCTGGGAGGGAGACCCAGTACTTC
>NA|TRBJ2-2|TRBV5-1|NA
CASSSPDRSPAGELFF
TGTGCCAGCAGCTCCCCAGACAGGAGCCCCGCCGGGGAGCTGTTTTTT
>NA|TRBJ1-2|TRBV5-1|few
CASSLDSLSLNYGYTF
TGCGCCAGCAGCTTGGACTCTCTTTCTCTTAACTATGGCTACACCTTC
>NA|TRBJ1-1|TRBV2|NA
CASSVRGAEAFF
TGTGCCAGCAGTGTCCGGGGGGCTGAAGCTTTCTTT
>NA|TRBJ2-2|TRBV28|NA
CASSIQGGTGELFF
TGTGCCAGCAGTATACAGGGGGGGACCGGGGAGCTGTTTTTT
>TRBD1|TRBJ1-6|TRBV12-3/TRBV12-4|NA
CASRTTGQASYNSPLHF
TGTGCCAGCAGAACGACGGGACAGGCTAGCTATAATTCACCCCTCCACTTT
>TRBD2|TRBJ2-1|TRBV5-4|few
CASSLSSGRARYEQFF
TGTGCCAGCAGCTTGTCCAGCGGGAGGGCCCGGTATGAGCAGTTCTTC
>NA|TRBJ2-3|TRBV15|NA
CATSRASTDTQYF
TGTGCCACCAGCAGGGCTTCCACAGATACGCAGTATTTT
>NA|TRBJ2-5|TRBV15|many
CATRGLKGLRETQYF
TGTGCCACCAGAGGGCTGAAGGGGTTGAGAGAGACCCAGTACTTC
>NA|TRBJ1-1|TRBV11-2|NA
CASSLERVGNTEAFF
TGTGCCAGCAGCTTAGAGAGGGTCGGGAACACTGAAGCTTTCTTT
>TRBD1|TRBJ1-2|TRBV3-1|many
CASSLIPGQDYGYTF
TGTGCCAGCAGTCTGATTCCGGGACAGGACTATGGCTACACCTTC
>TRBD2|TRBJ2-7|TRBV20-1|NA
CSARAAGGPYEQYF
TGCAGTGCTAGAGCTGCGGGAGGGCCCTACGAGCAGTACTTC
>NA|TRBJ1-1|TRBV7-2|many
CASSLLTGLNTEAFF
TGTGCCAGCAGCCTCCTGACAGGATTGAACACTGAAGCTTTCTTT
>NA|TRBJ1-2|TRBV12-3/TRBV12-4|many
CASRLGVGDYGYTF
TGTGCCAGCAGGCTAGGGGTCGGAGACTATGGCTACACCTTC
>TRBD2|TRBJ2-3|TRBV11-2|many
CASRREGQSTDTQYF
TGTGCCAGCAGGCGGGAGGGACAGAGCACAGATACGCAGTATTTT
>TRBD2|TRBJ2-1|TRBV9|many
CASSVDREGSYNEQFF
TGTGCCAGCAGCGTAGATCGGGAGGGGTCCTACAATGAGCAGTTCTTC
>TRBD1|TRBJ2-7|TRBV10-1|NA
CASSGATGGIYEQYF
TGCGCCAGCAGTGGGGCGACAGGGGGCATCTACGAGCAGTACTTC
>TRBD2|TRBJ2-1|TRBV7-9|many
CASSLRTSTYNEQFF
TGTGCCAGCAGCTTACGGACTAGCACCTACAATGAGCAGTTCTTC
>TRBD2|TRBJ2-7|TRBV7-3|many
CASSVSGAYEQYF
TGTGCCAGCAGCGTGAGCGGGGCCTACGAGCAGTACTTC
>TRBD1|TRBJ2-3|TRBV9|NA
CASSARTGGVADTQYF
TGTGCCAGCAGCGCACGGACAGGGGGTGTTGCAGATACGCAGTATTTT
>TRBD1|TRBJ2-7|TRBV30|many
CAWRHPAGTGTYEQYF
TGTGCCTGGAGACACCCCGCCGGGACAGGGACTTACGAGCAGTACTTC
>TRBD2|TRBJ2-5|TRBV6-1|many
CATMGLAGETQYF
TGTGCCACGATGGGACTAGCGGGAGAGACCCAGTACTTC
>NA|TRBJ2-7|TRBV7-2|many
CASSLGGDNYEQYF
TGTGCCAGCAGCTTAGGAGGGGACAACTACGAGCAGTACTTC
>TRBD1|TRBJ1-1|TRBV10-3|few
CAISEGQGQTEAFF
TGTGCCATCAGTGAGGGACAGGGGCAAACTGAAGCTTTCTTT
>NA|TRBJ1-1|TRBV12-3/TRBV12-4|many
CASSLSVRGVPEAFF
TGTGCCAGCAGTTTATCGGTCAGGGGTGTGCCTGAAGCTTTCTTT
>NA|TRBJ1-2|TRBV6-1|many
CASSDHGQKGSYGYTF
TGTGCCAGCAGTGACCACGGACAGAAAGGGAGCTATGGCTACACCTTC
>NA|TRBJ2-1|TRBV28|many
CASSFSASSYNEQFF
TGTGCCAGCAGTTTCAGTGCGAGCTCCTACAATGAGCAGTTCTTC
>NA|TRBJ2-7|TRBV10-3|many
CATSRASYEQYF
TGTGCCACCTCCCGGGCCTCCTACGAGCAGTACTTC
>TRBD1|TRBJ2-7|TRBV28|NA
CASSPLGQGVVGYEQYF
TGTGCCAGCAGTCCACTCGGACAGGGGGTAGTAGGGTACGAGCAGTACTTC
>TRBD2|TRBJ2-5|TRBV20-1|NA
CSARAPGTRGATQYF
TGCAGTGCTAGAGCTCCAGGGACTAGAGGAGCGACCCAGTACTTC
>NA|TRBJ2-1|TRBV20-1|few
CSARDIGSVGNEQFF
TGCAGTGCTAGAGATATAGGGAGCGTTGGCAATGAGCAGTTCTTC
>NA|TRBJ1-5|TRBV7-6|NA
CASSSRDNSNQPQHF
TGTGCCAGCAGCTCCCGGGACAATAGCAATCAGCCCCAGCATTTT